This T cell receptor (beta chain) was recorded in a study of T cells in Graves' hyperthyroidism and ophthalmopathy. Trimming removed 3 bases at V and 3 bases at J, with 20 bases between. Germline lookup yields CDR1 GTSNPN and CDR2 SVGIG (reference sequence). CDR3 size: 17 residues. PBMCs were obtained from roughly 10 ml fresh peripheral blood. RNA transcripts served as the template for amplifying TCR beta CDR3 regions. When the TCR CDR3 underwent first-round RT-PCR, the HTBI primer set was used. TCRdb independently ran MiXCR on the multiplex PCR reads; one entry per CDR3 protein. The data hold about 290,000 distinct CDR3 sequences, with 15% to 20% observed a single time. This clonotype occurred many times.

The clonotype was recovered from a man aged 45-65 years with Graves' ophthalmopathy. The chain joins TRBV30 to TRBJ1-4; D might be TRBD1 (6 bases). Sequenced: blood. The CDR3 sequence is CAWRRRGRAGANEKLFF. CDR3 in DNA: TGTGCCTGGAGGCGGAGAGGTAGGGCAGGGGCTAATGAAAAACTGTTTTTT.